This TCR beta chain was sequenced for a study of blood T cell repertoires in COVID-19. Generated by immunoSEQ multiplex PCR, the TCRdb table keeps only in-frame clones and is missing some. Of some 310,000 clones in the sample, about nine tenths were seen once. There are 13 residues in the CDR3. The V gene's germline CDR1 is GTSNPN and CDR2 SVGIG (reference sequence). With 2 bases clipped from V and 10 bases from J, the junction kept 8 bases outside the gene matches. The chain employs TRBV30 and TRBJ1-2, with 9 positions matching TRBD1. This receptor was identified in a woman aged 25-40 years with COVID-19, enrolled during active disease. Sequenced: peripheral blood. In DNA form, the CDR3 reads TGTGCCTGGAGTCAACCGGGACAGGGAGTCTACACCTTC. Protein: CAWSQPGQGVYTF.